This TCR beta chain was captured by sequencing in a study of CD4 T cells in relation to SARS-CoV-2 and coronaviruses. Deep TCR-beta sequencing used DNA from uncultured naive and memory CD4+ T cells. The data were produced by immunoSEQ multiplex PCR, yet TCRdb's version contains in-frame clones alone and is incomplete. The data show about 59,000 clones, about nine tenths seen once. V lost 4 bases to trimming and J lost 5 bases, with 24 bases between them. Germline assignment: CDR1 MGHRA and CDR2 YSYEKL. The CDR3 loop spans 18 amino acids. The unexposed donors gave CD4+ T cells in about 2010-2019, prior to COVID-19. Cryopreserved PBMCs were CD4-enriched, then split into naive and memory cells.

Input material: memory CD4+ T cells from PBMCs. V gene TRBV4-1 combines with J gene TRBJ2-1, with D possibly TRBD1 on 5 matching bases. This receptor was taken from a human donor in good health. The CDR3 region is CASSPLKGQPRSDNEQFF. The CDR3 DNA reads as TGCGCCAGCAGCCCTCTCAAGGGGCAGCCTAGATCGGACAATGAGCAGTTCTTC.